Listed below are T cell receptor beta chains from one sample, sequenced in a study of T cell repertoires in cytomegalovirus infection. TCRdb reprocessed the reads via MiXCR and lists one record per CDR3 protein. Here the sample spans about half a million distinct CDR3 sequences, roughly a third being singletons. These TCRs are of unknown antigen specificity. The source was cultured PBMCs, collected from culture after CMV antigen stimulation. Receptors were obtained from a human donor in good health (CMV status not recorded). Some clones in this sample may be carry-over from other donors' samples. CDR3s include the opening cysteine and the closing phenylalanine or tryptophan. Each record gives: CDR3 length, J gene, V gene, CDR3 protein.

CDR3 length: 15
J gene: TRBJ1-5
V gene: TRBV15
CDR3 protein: CATSSAKGARQPQHF

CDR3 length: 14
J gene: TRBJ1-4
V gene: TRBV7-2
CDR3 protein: CASARWPTNEKLFF

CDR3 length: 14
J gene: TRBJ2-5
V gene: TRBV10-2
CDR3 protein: CASSEVSDQETQYF

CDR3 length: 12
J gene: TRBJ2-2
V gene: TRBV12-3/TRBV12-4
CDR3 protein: CASSFGTGELFF

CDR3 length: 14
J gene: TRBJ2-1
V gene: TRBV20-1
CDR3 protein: CSAILAGVSNEQFF

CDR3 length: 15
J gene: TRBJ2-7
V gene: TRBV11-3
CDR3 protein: CASSLGGGQGYEQYF

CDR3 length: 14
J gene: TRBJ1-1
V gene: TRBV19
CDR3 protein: CASSIGRTNTEAFF

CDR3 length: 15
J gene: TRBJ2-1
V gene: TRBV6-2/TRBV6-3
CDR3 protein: CASSYLAGGQYEQFF

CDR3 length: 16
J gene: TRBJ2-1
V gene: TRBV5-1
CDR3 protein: CASSPEGLASRNEQFF

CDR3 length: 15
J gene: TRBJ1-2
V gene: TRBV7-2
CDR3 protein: CASSNRDRGPMGYTF

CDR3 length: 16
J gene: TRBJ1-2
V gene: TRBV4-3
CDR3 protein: CASSQRERQGFYGYTF

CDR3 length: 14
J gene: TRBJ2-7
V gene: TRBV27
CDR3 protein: CASAQPGGIYEQYF

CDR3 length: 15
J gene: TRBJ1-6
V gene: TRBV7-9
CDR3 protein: CASSAWTGNNSPLHF

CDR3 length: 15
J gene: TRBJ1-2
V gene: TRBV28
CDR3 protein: CASSLPGQGDYGYTF

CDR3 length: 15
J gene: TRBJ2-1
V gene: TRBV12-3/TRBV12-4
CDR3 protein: CASSLAGPTYNEQFF

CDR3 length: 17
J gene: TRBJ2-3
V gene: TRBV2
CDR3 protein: CASRRAGLAGARDTQYF

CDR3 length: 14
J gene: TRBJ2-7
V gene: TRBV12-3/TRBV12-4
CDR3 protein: CASTNRGRPDEQYF

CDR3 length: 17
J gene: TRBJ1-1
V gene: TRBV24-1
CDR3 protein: CATSDSGQSEGYTEAFF

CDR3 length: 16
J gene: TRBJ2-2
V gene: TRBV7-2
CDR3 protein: CASSLMAGSNTGELFF

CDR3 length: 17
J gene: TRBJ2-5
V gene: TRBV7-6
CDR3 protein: CASSLDLTSGSPETQYF

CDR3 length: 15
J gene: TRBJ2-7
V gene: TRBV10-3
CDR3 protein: CAISGGLAGAYEQYF

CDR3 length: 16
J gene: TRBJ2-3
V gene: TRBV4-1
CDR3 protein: CASSQEYGASTDTQYF